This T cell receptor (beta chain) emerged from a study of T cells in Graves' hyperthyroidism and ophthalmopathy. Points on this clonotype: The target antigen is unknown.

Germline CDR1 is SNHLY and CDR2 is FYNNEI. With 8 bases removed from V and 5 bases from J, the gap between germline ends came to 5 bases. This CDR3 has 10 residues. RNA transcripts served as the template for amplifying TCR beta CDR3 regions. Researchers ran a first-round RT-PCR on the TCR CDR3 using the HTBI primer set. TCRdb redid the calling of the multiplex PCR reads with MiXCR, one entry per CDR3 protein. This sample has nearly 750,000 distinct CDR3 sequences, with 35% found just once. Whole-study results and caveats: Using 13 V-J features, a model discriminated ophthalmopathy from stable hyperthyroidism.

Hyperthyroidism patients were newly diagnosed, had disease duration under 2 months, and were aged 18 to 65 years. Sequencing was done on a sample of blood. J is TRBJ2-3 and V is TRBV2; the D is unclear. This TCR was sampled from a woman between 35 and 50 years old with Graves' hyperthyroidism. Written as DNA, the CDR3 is TGTGCCAGCGATCAAGATACGCAGTATTTT. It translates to CASDQDTQYF.